This T cell receptor (beta chain) was sequenced during a study of blood T cell repertoires in COVID-19. Study background: The United States, Italy and Spain provided the acute and convalescent COVID-19 samples. PBMCs, B-cell-depleted T cells, or T cells provided the cDNA or gDNA that made up the material.

The CDR3 loop spans 13 amino acids. Trimming left V 4 bases short and J 10 bases short, with 15 bases between. Germline CDR1 is SGDLS and CDR2 is YYNGEE. In the authors' methods: Amplification of reference gene primers was used by the study to estimate nucleated cell counts. Method: immunoSEQ multiplex PCR; TCRdb's copy keeps in-frame clones and lacks some. Clone size and V and J calls were adopted from that table, with D and trimming inferred from the DNA. There are 400,000 to 500,000 clones in the sample; around 86% occur only once, and approximately 1.5% lies in the top ten. This chain uses TRBV9 with TRBJ2-1; D is uncertain. This sequence originates from a woman in her twenties or thirties with active or convalescent COVID-19. Sample: peripheral blood. The CDR3 loop is CASSPPRVEEQFF. In DNA, the CDR3 is TGTGCCAGCAGCCCCCCACGGGTCGAGGAGCAGTTCTTC.